This TCR beta chain was observed in a study of sequential checkpoint blockade in melanoma. Study in general: Matched biopsies came pretreatment and at week 13 for some 22 patients. Regarding the study as a whole: About 30 times likelier clinical benefit followed increased tumor T-cell fraction and clonality.

Here immunoSEQ multiplex PCR was the method, and the copy in TCRdb shows in-frame clones only, minus some. The data hold roughly 13,000 clones, with roughly a fifth observed a single time. As to this clone: Antigen specificity is unknown.

CDR3 length: 19 residues. Trimming cost V 5 bases and J 0 bases; bases outside gene matches: 13. Germline values: CDR1 LNHDA, CDR2 SQIVND (reference sequence). The treatment here: randomized to nivolumab then ipilimumab (arm A) or the reverse (arm B). This TCR was recovered from a human donor with melanoma. The material sequenced was tumor tissue (inferred from file names), taken from a patient given nivolumab and ipilimumab in sequence. V is TRBV19 and J is TRBJ1-4, with TRBD1 matching over 9 bases. The CDR3 DNA follows: TGTGCCAGTAGTCCCGGACAGGGGTCGCGATTTGCAACTAATGAAAAACTGTTTTTT. Its translation is CASSPGQGSRFATNEKLFF.